This TCR beta chain came from a study of T cells in Graves' hyperthyroidism and ophthalmopathy. The CDR3 sequence is 14 residues long. CDR1 and CDR2 from the germline V gene are SQVTM and ANQGSEA. Amplified TCR beta CDR3 regions derived from RNA transcripts. HTBI primers were employed in a first-round RT-PCR of the TCR CDR3. Each CDR3 protein is one row after TCRdb ran MiXCR on the multiplex PCR reads. The sample shows more than 600,000 distinct CDR3 sequences, 16% of them seen only once. Points on this clonotype: A junction end diverges from the germline sequence, so it may reflect a read error.

The receptor was derived from a man younger than 30 with Graves' hyperthyroidism. The gene calls are TRBV29-1 and TRBJ2-3, with D unclear. Sequenced sample: blood. The CDR3 protein is CSLDAGSIQDTQYF. The DNA for the CDR3 is TGCAGCCTTGACGCAGGCTCAATCCAGGATACGCAGTATTTT.